The 13 T cell receptor beta chains in this list originate from one sample, sequenced in a study of T cell repertoires in cytomegalovirus infection (dated by TCRdb to about 2019). TCRdb records Illumina HiSeq 1500 as the sequencer. Using fastp trimming at Q25 and MiXCR clonotype assembly, TCRdb reanalyzed the public sequencing data and kept in-frame beta chains. Rows with one shared CDR3 protein collapse into an entry with the most common genes and DNA. The sample table holds hundreds of thousands of distinct CDR3 sequences, of which 20% to 25% were seen once. The ten largest make up less than 10% of the sample. Sequencing was performed on CD8+ T cells from PBMCs. The source is a human donor in good health (CMV status not recorded). Some clones in this sample may be carry-over from other donors' samples.

The chain employs TRBV5-1 and TRBJ1-1; unclear D gene. Germline V gene lookup returns CDR1 SGHRS and CDR2 YFSETQ. V dropped 2 bases and J dropped 3 bases, with 14 bases sitting between them. The CDR3 totals 15 residues. CDR3 sequence reads: CASSLLIHRDTEAFF. For the CDR3, the DNA is TGCGCCAGCAGCTTACTAATCCACCGCGACACTGAAGCTTTCTTT.

Concerning this clonotype: Possible read error: a much larger clone is one base away. The rearrangement uses TRBV6-1 and TRBJ1-1; 7 nucleotides agree with TRBD1. CDR3 length: 14 amino acids. Germline V gene sequence: CDR1 MNHNS, CDR2 SASEGT. This CDR3 is CANSYDRVNTEAFF. CDR3 DNA: TGTGCCAACAGTTACGACAGGGTGAACACTGAAGCTTTCTTT.

The table lists this clonotype with a few counts. The chain uses TRBV29-1 and TRBJ2-7; no definite D call. Trimming took 5 bases from V and 3 from J, leaving 17 bases between them. The V gene's germline CDR1 is SQVTM and CDR2 ANQGSEA. The CDR3 totals 14 residues. CDR3 protein: CSVLHRRRCYEQYV. DNA of the CDR3: TGCAGCGTTCTCCACCGGAGAAGGTGCTACGAGCAGTACGTC.

This clonotype was seen a handful of times. The chain is built from TRBV6-2 or TRBV6-3 and TRBJ2-2; 8 bases align to TRBD2. Germline V gene sequence: CDR1 MNHEY, CDR2 SVGEGT. This CDR3 region has 15 residues. With 5 bases clipped from V and 3 bases from J, the junction kept 5 bases outside the gene matches. In DNA form, the CDR3 reads TGTGCCAGCAGTCTAAGCGGGGGATACACCGGGGAGCTGTTTTTT. Translation: CASSLSGGYTGELFF.

Ten or more counts support this clonotype. The genes are TRBV7-8 and TRBJ2-1; no firm D call. CDR3 length: 12 residues. V lost 5 bases, J lost 5 bases, and 7 bases lay in between. Germline CDR1 and CDR2: SGHVS and FQNEAQ. Here the CDR3 DNA reads TGTGCCAGCAGCCATGGGAACAATGAGCAGTTCTTC. It translates to CASSHGNNEQFF.

The sample holds one count of this clonotype. The CDR3 sequence is CASSLTLTRPGELFF. The CDR3 DNA sequence: TGTGCCAGCAGCTTGACTCTTACACGGCCCGGGGAGCTGTTTTTT. The chain carries TRBV7-4 and TRBJ2-2; the D is unclear. Trimming took off 3 bases at V and 6 bases at J, with 14 bases between the two ends. CDR3 size: 15 residues. Germline loops: CDR1 SGHVT, CDR2 SQSDAQ.

The sample holds a few counts of this clonotype. This chain joins TRBV28 and TRBJ2-5, with 7 positions matching TRBD1. CDR1 is MDHEN, CDR2 SYDVKM, per germline. The CDR3 runs 16 residues. V was pared by 5 bases and J by 0 bases, with 9 bases of the junction left unmatched. The CDR3 DNA sequence: TGTGCCAGCAGTCCTAACTCCGGACAGGACCAAGAGACCCAGTACTTC. It is translated as CASSPNSGQDQETQYF. The full variable domain, completed using reference TRBV28 and TRBJ2-5, is DVKVTQSSRYLVKRTGEKVFLECVQDMDHENMFWYRQDPGLGLRLIYFSYDVKMKEKGDIPEGYSVSREKKERFSLILESASTNQTSMYLCASSPNSGQDQETQYFGPGTRLLVL.

This rearrangement joins TRBV7-6 to TRBJ1-1; D remains ambiguous. Per the germline V gene, CDR1 is SGHVS and CDR2 is FNYEAQ. The CDR3 totals 16 residues. Trimming took 7 bases from V and 1 from J, leaving 19 bases between them. The CDR3: CASTSPFGRSNTEAFF. The CDR3 DNA reads as TGTGCCAGCACCTCGCCCTTTGGACGGTCGAACACTGAAGCTTTCTTT.

This clonotype showed up just a few times. This sequence joins TRBV7-9 and TRBJ1-1, with TRBD1 as a possible D gene (6 bases). Trimming stripped 3 bases from V and 6 bases from J, with 14 bases between. The CDR3 is 14 amino acids. Germline CDR1 SEHNR, CDR2 FQNEAQ (reference sequence). The CDR3 DNA reads as TGTGCCAGCAGCTTCTTACCCAGGGGTCCTGAAGCTTTCTTT. Translating gives CASSFLPRGPEAFF.

In its sample, this clonotype was seen many times. J is TRBJ2-1 and V is TRBV7-2, with D perhaps matching TRBD2 (7 bases). V lost 2 bases, J lost 8 bases, and 19 bases lay in between. This CDR3 has 16 amino acids. CDR1 is SGHTA, CDR2 FQGNSA, per germline. The CDR3 reads CASSLRGGAGKDEQFF. As DNA, the CDR3 is TGTGCCAGCAGCTTAAGGGGGGGGGCCGGGAAAGATGAGCAGTTCTTC.

In this sample, this clonotype turned up a few times. The V gene is TRBV6-5, the J gene TRBJ2-3; the D gene is possibly TRBD2 (6 bases). The CDR3 sequence is 15 residues long. The germline V and J ends were trimmed by 2 bases and 1 base, with 10 bases remaining between them. CDR1 and CDR2 from the germline V gene are MNHEY and SVGAGI. The CDR3 DNA reads TGTGCCAGCAGTTACATGTCGGGGGGCACAGATACGCAGTATTTT. This translates into CASSYMSGGTDTQYF.

This chain connects TRBV7-9 to TRBJ2-7; TRBD1 is a possible D gene (5 bases). Germline V CDR1 and CDR2: SEHNR, FQNEAQ (reference sequence). Deletions cut 8 bases from V and 3 bases from J, with 14 bases between. The CDR3 totals 13 residues. The CDR3 reads CASGSGQGYEQYF. CDR3 bases: TGTGCCAGCGGCTCCGGTCAGGGCTACGAGCAGTACTTC.

V is TRBV20-1 and J is TRBJ2-5; possibly TRBD2 for D (7 bases). The V gene lost 5 bases and the J gene lost 5 bases, with 18 bases spanning the gap. In germline, CDR1 is DFQATT, CDR2 SNEGSKA (reference sequence). This CDR3 spans 14 amino acids. The CDR3: CSAWSGGLRETQYF. CDR3 sequence (DNA): TGCAGTGCTTGGTCGGGGGGCCTCCGTGAGACCCAGTACTTC.